This paragraph covers one T cell receptor beta chain sequence. Per germline, CDR1 LGHNA and CDR2 YNFKEQ. CDR3 size: 16 residues. V gave up 4 bases and J gave up 2 bases, with 16 bases separating them. The sample is drawn from a study of blood T cell repertoires in COVID-19. For the study at large: Sample material is recorded as cDNA or gDNA derived from T cells, B-cell-depleted T cells, or PBMCs.

Participants' own reports of clinical history determined their cohort assignment. Recovered participants had two consecutive negative NP/OP PCR tests, healthcare professional clearance, or symptom resolution. TCRdb's copy holds only in-frame clones and misses some; the assay was immunoSEQ multiplex PCR. The data contain fewer than 300,000 clones, around 89% of them seen just once; the ten biggest clones take up roughly 9%. The TCR comes from a middle-aged man who had recovered from COVID-19. V is TRBV4-2 and J is TRBJ2-3; tentatively, D is TRBD2 (6 bases). The sequenced sample was PBMCs or T cells enriched from blood (not recorded which). The CDR3 DNA reads as TGTGCCAGCAGCCCCCGCCTTAGCGGAGACACAGATACGCAGTATTTT. Protein product: CASSPRLSGDTDTQYF.